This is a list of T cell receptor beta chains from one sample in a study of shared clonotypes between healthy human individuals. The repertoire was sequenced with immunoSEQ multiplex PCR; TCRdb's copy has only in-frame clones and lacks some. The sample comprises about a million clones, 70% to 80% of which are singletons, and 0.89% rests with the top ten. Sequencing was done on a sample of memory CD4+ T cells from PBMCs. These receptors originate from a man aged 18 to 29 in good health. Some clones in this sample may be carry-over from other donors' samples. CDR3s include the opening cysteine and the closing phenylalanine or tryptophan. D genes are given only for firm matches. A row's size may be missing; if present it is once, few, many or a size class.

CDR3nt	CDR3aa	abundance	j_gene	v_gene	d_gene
TGTGCCAGCAGCTTGAAATCTAGGGCAGGGTACGAGCAGTACTTC	CASSLKSRAGYEQYF	NA	TRBJ2-7	TRBV5-8	NA
TGTGCCACCTCTCCTGGCGTTGATGGCTACACCTTC	CATSPGVDGYTF	few	TRBJ1-2	TRBV2	NA
TGTGCCTGGAGTGCCAGCGTTACCTACAATGAGCAGTTCTTC	CAWSASVTYNEQFF	NA	TRBJ2-1	TRBV30	NA
TGTGCCAGCAGGTCGGGGTTTTACTACAATGAGCAGTTCTTC	CASRSGFYYNEQFF	few	TRBJ2-1	TRBV28	NA
TGTGCCAGCAAATCCAGCGGCCACGAGCAGTACTTC	CASKSSGHEQYF	NA	TRBJ2-7	TRBV27	NA
TGTGCCAGCAGTTTCGGGCAGGCGCTTAGCAATCAGCCCCAGCATTTT	CASSFGQALSNQPQHF	NA	TRBJ1-5	TRBV28	NA
TGTGCCACCAGCAGACAACTTGGCGGGAACTCTGGAAACACCATATATTTT	CATSRQLGGNSGNTIYF	NA	TRBJ1-3	TRBV15	NA
TGTGCCTGGAGTGTACCCAGGGGGGGGGCGGCCCAGTACTTC	CAWSVPRGGAAQYF	once	TRBJ2-5	TRBV30	NA
TGCGCCAGCAGCCAAGACAGTAACTATGGCTACACCTTC	CASSQDSNYGYTF	NA	TRBJ1-2	TRBV4-3	NA
TGTGCCAGCAGCTTAGGGGGACACTCTAATTCACCCCTCCACTTT	CASSLGGHSNSPLHF	NA	TRBJ1-6	TRBV11-2	NA
TGTGCCAGCAGCTTAGGGCAGGGGATGAACAGAGATACGCAGTATTTT	CASSLGQGMNRDTQYF	NA	TRBJ2-3	TRBV7-8	NA
TGCAGTGCGTCAGGCTACGAGCAGTACTTC	CSASGYEQYF	NA	TRBJ2-7	TRBV20-1	NA
TGTGCCATCAGTGAGTCGAGAGGGAAAAGCCAAGAGACCCAGTACTTC	CAISESRGKSQETQYF	NA	TRBJ2-5	TRBV10-3	NA
TGTGCCAGCAGTTCGGGAGGTAGCACAGATACGCAGTATTTT	CASSSGGSTDTQYF	NA	TRBJ2-3	TRBV28	TRBD2
TGCAGCGTTGAGCGACAGGATAGCACAGATACGCAGTATTTT	CSVERQDSTDTQYF	NA	TRBJ2-3	TRBV29-1	NA
TGTGCCAGCAGGGAAGACGACAGGAGGGATCAGCCCCAGCATTTT	CASREDDRRDQPQHF	NA	TRBJ1-5	TRBV28	NA
TGTGCCAGCAGCTTGGCTGGACTAGCGGGAGGAACTGAGACCCAGTACTTC	CASSLAGLAGGTETQYF	many	TRBJ2-5	TRBV5-6	TRBD2
TGCGCCAGCAGCCAAGTAGGGGGTAGGGCTGAAGCTTTCTTT	CASSQVGGRAEAFF	NA	TRBJ1-1	TRBV4-3	NA
TGTGCCAGCCTTAACAGGGGGAGACAGACCCAGTACTTC	CASLNRGRQTQYF	NA	TRBJ2-5	TRBV5-8	TRBD1
TGCACCGTCGGCAGCGGAGGAGAGAAACTGTTTTTT	CTVGSGGEKLFF	NA	TRBJ1-4	TRBV29-1	NA
TGTGCCAGCAGCGTAGCTGAAGCGGGAGTGGGGTCCTACGAGCAGTACTTC	CASSVAEAGVGSYEQYF	NA	TRBJ2-7	TRBV9	TRBD2
TGCGCCAGCAGCATATCGACAGGGGGCCGTACTGAAGCTTTCTTT	CASSISTGGRTEAFF	NA	TRBJ1-1	TRBV5-1	TRBD1
TGTGCCAGTAGTACTACCGGGACTAGACTTACCGGGGAGCTGTTTTTT	CASSTTGTRLTGELFF	NA	TRBJ2-2	TRBV19	TRBD2
TGTGCCATCAATGGAAGAGGGGGGAACACTGAAGCTTTCTTT	CAINGRGGNTEAFF	NA	TRBJ1-1	TRBV10-3	NA
TGCGCCAGCAGCTTGAACCCCGGGACAGGGATGAACGAGCAGTACTTC	CASSLNPGTGMNEQYF	many	TRBJ2-7	TRBV5-1	TRBD1
TGTGCCAGTACCGAGGACAGCAACATTCAGTACTTC	CASTEDSNIQYF	few	TRBJ2-4	TRBV28	NA
TGTGCCAGCACCGAAGGGGGTGGCCGTAATCAGCCCCAGCATTTT	CASTEGGGRNQPQHF	NA	TRBJ1-5	TRBV2	NA
TGTGCCAGCAGTACCCAGGGACAGGGGGCGAGGGATACGCAGTATTTT	CASSTQGQGARDTQYF	once	TRBJ2-3	TRBV2	TRBD1
TGCGCCAGCAGCATCGGACCACTGGGTGAGCAGTTCTTC	CASSIGPLGEQFF	once	TRBJ2-1	TRBV5-1	NA
TGTGCCAGCAGCTTGAGGTGGAACACTGAAGCTTTCTTT	CASSLRWNTEAFF	NA	TRBJ1-1	TRBV5-6	NA
TGTGCCAGCAGCACCGAACAAGAGACCCAGTACTTC	CASSTEQETQYF	NA	TRBJ2-5	TRBV6-5	NA
TGTGCCAGCAGCTTAGGACTAGCGGCCAACACCGGGGAGCTGTTTTTT	CASSLGLAANTGELFF	once	TRBJ2-2	TRBV11-2	TRBD2
TGTGCCAGCAGTGAACAAGGGAAGCTCTACGAGCAGTACTTC	CASSEQGKLYEQYF	NA	TRBJ2-7	TRBV2	NA
TGCGCCAGCAGAAAGGTCGGGCAGAGGAACACCGGGGAGCTGTTTTTT	CASRKVGQRNTGELFF	NA	TRBJ2-2	TRBV5-1	NA
TGTGCCAGCAGCGTAGGAATGGATGAGACCCAGTACTTC	CASSVGMDETQYF	NA	TRBJ2-5	TRBV9	NA
TGCAGCGTTAGTCGGCCGAATGAAAAACTGTTTTTT	CSVSRPNEKLFF	NA	TRBJ1-4	TRBV29-1	NA
TGTGCCAGCAGTAACAGACAGGGGAGGGAGACCCAGTACTTC	CASSNRQGRETQYF	NA	TRBJ2-5	TRBV7-9	TRBD1
TGCGCCAGCACCCTACTAGCGGGAACAGATACGCAGTATTTT	CASTLLAGTDTQYF	NA	TRBJ2-3	TRBV5-1	TRBD2
TGTGCCAGCAGTACATTCCAGGGGGCGTCCTACAATGAGCAGTTCTTC	CASSTFQGASYNEQFF	NA	TRBJ2-1	TRBV25-1	TRBD1
TGCGCCAGCAGCTTGGCGGCTAGCTCTGATACGCAGTATTTT	CASSLAASSDTQYF	NA	TRBJ2-3	TRBV5-1	NA
TGTGCCAGTAGTATAGGTCACGTCCGGGCCCCTCGGGGCTACACCTTC	CASSIGHVRAPRGYTF	once	TRBJ1-2	TRBV19	NA
TGTGCCAGCAGTTTGACAGGGTTCACAGATACGCAGTATTTT	CASSLTGFTDTQYF	many	TRBJ2-3	TRBV6-1	TRBD1
TGTGCCTGGAGTCCACGACTAGCGGGAGCGTGGGAGCAGTACTTC	CAWSPRLAGAWEQYF	NA	TRBJ2-7	TRBV30	TRBD2
TGTGCCAGCAGTCCTCAGGGGCAAAACGGCTACACCTTC	CASSPQGQNGYTF	NA	TRBJ1-2	TRBV6-5	NA
TGTGCCAGCAGCCAAGTAGGGCTAGCGGGAGGTACGAGGACCTACAATGAGCAGTTCTTC	CASSQVGLAGGTRTYNEQFF	NA	TRBJ2-1	TRBV4-2	TRBD2
TGTGCCAGTAGTATTTTGCCCAGCTTAGCCACTGAAGCTTTCTTT	CASSILPSLATEAFF	few	TRBJ1-1	TRBV19	NA
TGTGCCAGCTCCTCTGGCGGCACAGATACGCAGTATTTT	CASSSGGTDTQYF	NA	TRBJ2-3	TRBV27	NA
TGTGCCAGCAGTTCCGTTGGGGGGAACACTGAAGCTTTCTTT	CASSSVGGNTEAFF	NA	TRBJ1-1	TRBV28	NA
TGTGCCAGCAGTTACGGGGCTATCTATGGCTACACCTTC	CASSYGAIYGYTF	NA	TRBJ1-2	TRBV6-5	NA
TGTGCCAGTAGTAAACCGACAGGCTGGCCCGTAGAGACCCAGTACTTC	CASSKPTGWPVETQYF	NA	TRBJ2-5	TRBV19	NA
TGTGCCATCAGTGACTCTACAGGGGTGGGAAATTCACCCCTCCACTTT	CAISDSTGVGNSPLHF	NA	TRBJ1-6	TRBV10-3	TRBD1
TGTGCCAGCAGTTCAGGGGTATATCAGCCCCAGCATTTT	CASSSGVYQPQHF	NA	TRBJ1-5	TRBV28	NA
TGTGCCAGCATCTTCGGCGGGGCAGGTGAGCAGTTCTTC	CASIFGGAGEQFF	NA	TRBJ2-1	TRBV6-1	NA
TGTGCCAGCAGTTTGAGAATAAATCAGCCCCAGCATTTT	CASSLRINQPQHF	once	TRBJ1-5	TRBV27	NA
TGTGCCAGCAGTTACTCGGCGACTGCCCTTGAAGCTTTCTTT	CASSYSATALEAFF	few	TRBJ1-1	TRBV6-5	NA
TGTGCCAGCAGGTGGGATACAGGGGGGCTTTTT	CASRWDTGGLF	few	TRBJ1-3	TRBV6-5	TRBD1
TGTGCCAGCAGCTTGGCCCGTGAGCAGTTCTTC	CASSLAREQFF	NA	TRBJ2-1	TRBV5-6	NA
TGTGCCAGCAGTTACACGGACCCCCGGGTAGGCGCTTTCTTT	CASSYTDPRVGAFF	NA	TRBJ1-1	TRBV7-8	NA
TGCAGCGCTGGACTCGGTGGTGACACTGAAGCTTTCTTT	CSAGLGGDTEAFF	few	TRBJ1-1	TRBV29-1	NA